A single sample is the source of the 27 T cell receptor beta chains below, sequenced in a study of spatial heterogeneity in lung cancer. MiXCR, run by TCRdb on the 5' RACE reads, gives a single entry per CDR3 protein. Of tens of thousands of distinct CDR3 sequences detected, 3.5% to 5.5% appear once; the ten largest clones hold over 30%. Time point given: sample taken at primary tumor resection. Whole RNA, isolated from tumor, nontumor lung or frozen PBMC, was sequenced without prior sorting. The material sequenced was PBMCs, taken at surgery. Receptors originate from a male donor with early-stage non-small cell lung cancer.

This clonotype was observed at least ten times. The genes are TRBV5-1 and TRBJ2-3; TRBD2 matches at 11 bases. The CDR3 runs 16 residues. The germline V gene has CDR1 SGHRS and CDR2 YFSETQ. V trimming: 2 bases; J trimming: 4 bases; junction bases outside the gene matches: 6. CDR3 sequence: CASSFPGLAAADTQYF. In nucleotides, the CDR3 is TGCGCCAGCAGCTTCCCGGGACTAGCGGCGGCAGATACGCAGTATTTT. The complete variable domain, with remaining parts taken from reference TRBV5-1 and TRBJ2-3, reads KAGVTQTPRYLIKTRGQQVTLSCSPISGHRSVSWYQQTPGQGLQFLFEYFSETQRNKGNFPGRFSGRQFSNSRSEMNVSTLELGDSALYLCASSFPGLAAADTQYFGPGTRLTVL.

This clonotype was recorded at least ten times. V gene TRBV7-6 combines with J gene TRBJ2-3, with D tentatively TRBD2 (6 bases). The CDR3 consists of 15 residues. Trimming left V 5 bases short and J 6 bases short, with 18 bases between. From germline, CDR1 is SGHVS and CDR2 FNYEAQ. Here the CDR3 reads CASSGRRRDGDTQYF. The CDR3 nucleotides read TGTGCCAGCAGCGGAAGGAGGCGGGATGGGGATACGCAGTATTTT.

The table lists this clonotype with many counts. The CDR3 reads CASSFGRGGLNQPQHF. The CDR3 nucleotides read TGTGCCAGCAGTTTCGGGAGAGGGGGCCTTAATCAGCCCCAGCATTTT. This chain joins TRBV27 and TRBJ1-5; 7 positions match TRBD1. With V trimmed by 3 bases and J by 4 bases, 9 bases remained unmatched. The CDR3 is 16 amino acids. From germline, CDR1 is MNHEY and CDR2 SMNVEV (reference sequence).

In this sample, this clonotype turned up many times. This sequence joins TRBV20-1 and TRBJ1-6, with a possible D match to TRBD1 (6 bases). V gave up 1 base and J gave up 3 bases, with 13 bases separating them. Germline assignment: CDR1 DFQATT and CDR2 SNEGSKA (reference sequence). There are 16 residues in the CDR3. The CDR3 coding sequence is TGCAGTGCTAGAGCTTCTCCGGACAGCTATAATTCACCCCTCCACTTT. The encoded protein is CSARASPDSYNSPLHF.

This clonotype was found many times. CDR3 region: CATSAIGGANTGELFF. The CDR3 DNA follows: TGTGCCACCAGCGCGATCGGGGGGGCCAACACCGGGGAGCTGTTTTTT. The chain joins TRBV24-1 to TRBJ2-2, with 8 bases matching TRBD2. The germline V gene encodes CDR1 KGHDR and CDR2 SFDVKD. This CDR3 has 16 residues. V was pared by 7 bases and J by 2 bases, with 8 bases of the junction left unmatched.

This clonotype was counted once. A read error is possible here, since a much larger clone lies one base away. The rearrangement links TRBV7-8 to TRBJ2-5, with D tentatively TRBD2 (6 bases). Germline values: CDR1 SGHVS, CDR2 FQNEAQ. The length of the CDR3 is 16 residues. Trimming cost V 4 bases and J 1 base, with 16 bases left between them. The CDR3 region has the DNA TGTGCCAGCAGCTCCCTAGCGAGCGGATTCCAAGAGACCCAGTACTTC. Translation: CASSSLASGFQETQYF.

This clonotype was recorded many times. This chain links TRBV9 with TRBJ2-5; D remains unclear. V lost 5 bases and J lost 4, with 12 bases in between. The CDR3 sequence is 13 residues long. CDR1 and CDR2 from the germline V gene are SGDLS and YYNGEE. The CDR3 nucleotides read TGTGCCAGCAGTCAGAGCCCAGGAGAGACCCAGTACTTC. Protein: CASSQSPGETQYF. Drawing the rest from reference TRBV9 and TRBJ2-5, the complete variable domain is DSGVTQTPKHLITATGQRVTLRCSPRSGDLSVYWYQQSLDQGLQFLIQYYNGEERAKGNILERFSAQQFPDLHSELNLSSLELGDSALYFCASSQSPGETQYFGPGTRLLVL.

V gene TRBV4-1 combines with J gene TRBJ1-5; D is undetermined. CDR1 is MGHRA and CDR2 is YSYEKL in the germline V gene. V lost 4 bases to trimming and J lost 6 bases, with 19 bases between them. The CDR3 length is 16 residues. The CDR3 DNA sequence: TGCGCCAGCAGCCGCACGGTGTTGAGAGGGCCTCAGCCCCAGCATTTT. Protein product: CASSRTVLRGPQPQHF.

This clonotype was seen at least ten times. The chain couples TRBV11-2 to TRBJ2-1; D remains unclear. The CDR3 loop spans 17 amino acids. The ends were cut back, 2 bases at V and 2 bases at J, with 16 bases in the middle. Germline V CDR1 and CDR2: SGHAT, FQNNGV. The CDR3 protein is CASSLRFRTHPYNEQFF. The CDR3 nucleotides are TGTGCCAGCAGCTTAAGGTTTAGGACGCACCCCTACAATGAGCAGTTCTTC.

With regard to this clonotype: A much larger clone lies a single base off, so this may be a read error. The chain combines TRBV2 with TRBJ2-7, with D hard to call. In germline, CDR1 is SNHLY, CDR2 FYNNEI. With 10 bases removed from V and 5 bases from J, the gap between germline ends came to 15 bases. This CDR3 is 12 amino acids long. In DNA form, the CDR3 reads TGTGCCACTGGAGCGCTTTCCCACGAGCAGTACTTC. Its protein product is CATGALSHEQYF.

This clonotype showed up many times. This chain uses TRBV5-1 with TRBJ2-2; TRBD1 or TRBD2 may be the D gene (6 bases each). Trimming took off 4 bases at V and 1 base at J, with 11 bases between the two ends. This CDR3 contains 15 residues. Per germline, CDR1 SGHRS and CDR2 YFSETQ. As DNA, the CDR3 is TGCGCCAGCAGCAACAGGGAGGTGAACACCGGGGAGCTGTTTTTT. Amino acids: CASSNREVNTGELFF.

In its sample, this clonotype was seen many times. V and J are TRBV19 and TRBJ2-1, with D possibly TRBD1 on 5 matching bases. Germline CDR1 and CDR2: LNHDA and SQIVND (reference sequence). The CDR3 covers 16 residues. V was shortened by 5 bases and J by 2 bases, with 16 bases between the two germline ends. The CDR3 spells CASSPQVGRAYNEQFF. The CDR3, as DNA: TGTGCCAGTAGTCCGCAGGTTGGCAGGGCCTACAATGAGCAGTTCTTC.

This clonotype showed up many times. The chain couples TRBV7-2 to TRBJ1-1; D is unresolved. CDR3 size: 14 residues. The germline V gene encodes CDR1 SGHTA and CDR2 FQGNSA. Trimming shortened V by 5 bases and J by 6 bases, and 16 bases separated the two germline ends. The CDR3 sequence: CASSPQGFVSEAFF. Written as DNA, the CDR3 is TGTGCCAGCAGCCCCCAAGGGTTTGTATCTGAAGCTTTCTTT.

At least ten counts were recorded for this clonotype. The gene calls are TRBV7-2 and TRBJ2-3; TRBD1 might be the D (5 bases). This CDR3 contains 15 residues. V gave up 5 bases and J gave up 0 bases, with 12 bases separating them. Per germline, CDR1 SGHTA and CDR2 FQGNSA. For the CDR3, the DNA is TGTGCCAGCAGCAGGACATCCCCTAGCACAGATACGCAGTATTTT. It yields the protein CASSRTSPSTDTQYF.

The chain employs TRBV24-1 and TRBJ2-3; D is tentatively TRBD1 or TRBD2 (5 bases each). V was pared by 7 bases and J by 0 bases, with 10 bases between. Per the germline V gene, CDR1 is KGHDR and CDR2 is SFDVKD. The CDR3 spans 14 residues. CDR3 loop: CATRGDFSTDTQYF. CDR3 DNA sequence: TGTGCCACCAGGGGGGATTTTAGCACAGATACGCAGTATTTT.

The chain employs TRBV5-5 and TRBJ2-3; maybe TRBD1 (5 bases). With 1 base removed from V and 2 bases from J, the gap between germline ends came to 14 bases. This CDR3 has 16 residues. The germline V gene encodes CDR1 SGHKS and CDR2 YYEKEE (reference sequence). In DNA, the CDR3 is TGTGCCAGCAGCTTGCGGGCGGACACCTACACAGATACGCAGTATTTT. This encodes CASSLRADTYTDTQYF. Based on the CDR3 plus reference TRBV5-5 and TRBJ2-3, the full variable domain is DAGVTQSPTHLIKTRGQQVTLRCSPISGHKSVSWYQQVLGQGPQFIFQYYEKEERGRGNFPDRFSARQFPNYSSELNVNALLLGDSALYLCASSLRADTYTDTQYFGPGTRLTVL.

The chain has TRBV6-5 and TRBJ2-5; D is uncertain. With 2 bases removed from V and 2 bases from J, the gap between germline ends came to 9 bases. Germline V lookup: CDR1 MNHEY, CDR2 SVGAGI. This CDR3 contains 14 residues. DNA for the CDR3: TGTGCCAGCAGTTACGTACGTAATCAAGAGACCCAGTACTTC. Protein product: CASSYVRNQETQYF.

This clonotype occurred many times. The CDR3 nucleotides are TGTGCCAGCAGCCAATCTGGGTTGGGCAGCAATCAGCCCCAGCATTTT. This gives the protein CASSQSGLGSNQPQHF. This sequence joins TRBV3-1 and TRBJ1-5; no reliable D call. Trimming took off 2 bases at V and 1 base at J, with 12 bases between the two ends. Germline-derived CDR1 and CDR2 are LGHDT and YNNKEL (reference sequence). This CDR3 has 16 residues.

There are many counts of this clonotype. The chain couples TRBV3-1 to TRBJ1-4, with D uncertain. Trimming took 4 bases from V and 7 from J, leaving 13 bases between them. The germline V gene has CDR1 LGHDT and CDR2 YNNKEL (reference sequence). This CDR3 is built from 14 residues. Here the CDR3 DNA reads TGTGCCAGCAGCCTCCTGGACGAGCCTGAAAAACTGTTTTTT. Protein: CASSLLDEPEKLFF.

The chain couples TRBV5-1 to TRBJ1-1; the D gene is possibly TRBD1 (6 bases). Germline CDR1 SGHRS, CDR2 YFSETQ. Deletions cut 0 bases from V and 2 bases from J, with 14 bases between. The CDR3 spans 16 residues. CDR3: CASSLAPGAVNTEAFF. The CDR3 coding sequence is TGCGCCAGCAGCTTGGCCCCAGGGGCGGTTAACACTGAAGCTTTCTTT.

This clonotype was seen repeatedly, ten times or more. The V gene is TRBV15, the J gene TRBJ1-5; D is unresolved. Germline CDR1 and CDR2: LNHNV and YYDKDF (reference sequence). The V and J ends lost 0 bases and 5 bases respectively, with 11 bases between them. The CDR3 runs 15 residues. The CDR3: CATSRDRNSYQPQHF. The CDR3 region has the DNA TGTGCCACCAGCAGAGATCGAAACAGTTATCAGCCCCAGCATTTT.

In this sample, this clonotype turned up a few times. The chain recombines TRBV24-1 with TRBJ2-1, with TRBD1 matching 9 bases. The CDR3 is made up of 17 amino acids. Germline-derived CDR1 and CDR2 are KGHDR and SFDVKD. The V and J ends lost 3 bases and 5 bases, in that order; junction bases with no gene match: 10. The CDR3 protein is CATSDPAGTGPNNEQFF. The CDR3 region has the DNA TGTGCCACCAGTGATCCGGCCGGGACAGGGCCCAACAATGAGCAGTTCTTC.

This clonotype was counted at least ten times. This chain uses TRBV28 with TRBJ2-1; D tentatively fits TRBD1 or TRBD2 (5 bases each). This CDR3 has 18 residues. Germline-derived CDR1 and CDR2 are MDHEN and SYDVKM. The V and J ends lost 1 base and 9 bases respectively, with 25 bases between them. CDR3: CASSLLGDGTRPVREQFF. The CDR3 bases are TGTGCCAGCAGTTTATTGGGCGACGGGACCAGGCCCGTCCGTGAGCAGTTCTTC.

Ten or more counts support this clonotype. The V gene is TRBV7-2, the J gene TRBJ2-1; either TRBD1 or TRBD2 may fit D (5 bases each). V was cut by 0 bases and J by 0 bases, with 9 bases left in between. Looked up from germline, CDR1 is SGHTA and CDR2 is FQGNSA. There are 16 residues in the CDR3. The DNA of the CDR3 is TGTGCCAGCAGCTTAGCCGGGACGGACTCCTACAATGAGCAGTTCTTC. Protein sequence: CASSLAGTDSYNEQFF.

This clonotype showed up many times. This sequence joins TRBV20-1 and TRBJ2-5; D ambiguous. Per germline, CDR1 DFQATT and CDR2 SNEGSKA (reference sequence). The V end was cut by 3 bases, the J end by 8 bases, with 13 bases between. The CDR3 has 12 residues. Here the CDR3 DNA reads TGCAGTGCTAGCCGCCGGCGAGGAACCCAGTACTTC. Translated, it gives CSASRRRGTQYF.

This clonotype was detected ten times or more. The genes are TRBV10-2 and TRBJ1-6, with 8 positions matching TRBD1. The CDR3 is 14 amino acids. Unmatched junction bases numbered 0, after V lost 4 bases and J lost 4 bases. Germline V gene sequence: CDR1 WSHSY, CDR2 SAAADI. CDR3 in amino acids: CASSGTGYNSPLHF. As DNA, the CDR3 is TGCGCCAGCAGTGGGACAGGGTATAATTCACCCCTCCACTTT.

This clonotype was recorded at least ten times. V gene TRBV11-2 combines with J gene TRBJ2-1, with D perhaps assigned TRBD1 or TRBD2 (6 bases each). Germline CDR1 reads SGHAT; CDR2 reads FQNNGV. V lost 5 bases and J lost 0, with 11 bases in between. This CDR3 has 15 residues. CDR3 sequence: CASSVGGSSYNEQFF. DNA for the CDR3: TGTGCCAGCAGCGTCGGGGGCAGCTCCTACAATGAGCAGTTCTTC.